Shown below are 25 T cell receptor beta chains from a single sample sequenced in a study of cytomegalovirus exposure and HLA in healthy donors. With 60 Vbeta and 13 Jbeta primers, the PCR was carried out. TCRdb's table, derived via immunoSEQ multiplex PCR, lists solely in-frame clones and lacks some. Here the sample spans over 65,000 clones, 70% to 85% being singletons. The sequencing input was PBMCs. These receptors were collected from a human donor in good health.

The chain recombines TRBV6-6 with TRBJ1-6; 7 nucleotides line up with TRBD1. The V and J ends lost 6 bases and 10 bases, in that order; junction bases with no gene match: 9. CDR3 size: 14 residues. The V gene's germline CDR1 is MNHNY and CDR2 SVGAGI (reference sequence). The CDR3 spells CASRGQPSGSPLHF. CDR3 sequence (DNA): TGTGCCAGCAGGGGACAGCCATCTGGATCACCCCTCCACTTT.

The CDR3 protein is CASDTGTGAYEQYF. CDR3 sequence (DNA): TGTGCCAGCGACACCGGGACAGGAGCCTACGAGCAGTACTTC. J is TRBJ2-7 and V is TRBV19; TRBD1 agrees at 8 bases. This CDR3 comprises 14 residues. Germline V CDR1 and CDR2: LNHDA, SQIVND (reference sequence). Trimming cost V 9 bases and J 2 bases; bases outside gene matches: 9.

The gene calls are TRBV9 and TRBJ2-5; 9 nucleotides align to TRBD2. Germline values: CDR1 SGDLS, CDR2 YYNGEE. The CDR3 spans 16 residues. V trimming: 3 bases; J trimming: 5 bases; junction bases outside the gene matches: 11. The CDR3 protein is CASSGYSTSGGETQYF. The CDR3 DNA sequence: TGTGCCAGCAGCGGATACTCGACTAGCGGCGGGGAGACCCAGTACTTC.

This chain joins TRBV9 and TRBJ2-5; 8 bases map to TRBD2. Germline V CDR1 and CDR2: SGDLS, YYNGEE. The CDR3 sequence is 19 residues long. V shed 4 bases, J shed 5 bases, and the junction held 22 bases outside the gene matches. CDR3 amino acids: CASSPSVGRSGGIGETQYF. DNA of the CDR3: TGTGCCAGCAGCCCGAGTGTGGGTCGAAGCGGGGGTATTGGGGAGACCCAGTACTTC.

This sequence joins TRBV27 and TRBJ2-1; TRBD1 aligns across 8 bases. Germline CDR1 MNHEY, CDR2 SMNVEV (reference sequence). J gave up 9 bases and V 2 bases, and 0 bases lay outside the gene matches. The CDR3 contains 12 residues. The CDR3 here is CASSLTGGEQFF. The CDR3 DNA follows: TGTGCCAGCAGTTTAACAGGGGGTGAGCAGTTCTTC.

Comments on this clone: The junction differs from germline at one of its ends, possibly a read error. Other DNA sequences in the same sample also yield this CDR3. CDR3 sequence: CASSEGAKSAFF. CDR3 nucleotide sequence: TGTGCCAGCAGCGAAGGAGCAAAGTCAGCTTTCTTT. V and J are TRBV6-1 and TRBJ1-1, with D uncertain. Germline CDR1 is MNHNS and CDR2 is SASEGT. The CDR3 covers 12 residues.

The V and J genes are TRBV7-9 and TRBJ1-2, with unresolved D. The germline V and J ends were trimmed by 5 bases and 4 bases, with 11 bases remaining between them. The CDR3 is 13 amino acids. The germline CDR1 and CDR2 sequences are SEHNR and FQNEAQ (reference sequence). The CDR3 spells CASSTVESYGYTF. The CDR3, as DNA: TGTGCCAGCAGCACTGTGGAGAGCTATGGCTACACCTTC.

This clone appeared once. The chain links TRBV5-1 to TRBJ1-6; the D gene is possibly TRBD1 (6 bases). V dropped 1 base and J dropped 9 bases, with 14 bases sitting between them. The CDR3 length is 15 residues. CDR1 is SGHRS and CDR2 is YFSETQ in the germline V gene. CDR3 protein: CASSLSRQDTSPLHF. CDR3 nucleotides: TGCGCCAGCAGCTTGTCACGACAGGACACTTCACCCCTCCACTTT.

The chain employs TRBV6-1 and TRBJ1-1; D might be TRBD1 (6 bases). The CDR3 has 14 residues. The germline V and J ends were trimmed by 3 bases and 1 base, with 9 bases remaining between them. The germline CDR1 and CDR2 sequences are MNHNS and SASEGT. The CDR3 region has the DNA TGTGCCAGCAGTGACCAGACAGGGAACACTGAAGCTTTCTTT. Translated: CASSDQTGNTEAFF.

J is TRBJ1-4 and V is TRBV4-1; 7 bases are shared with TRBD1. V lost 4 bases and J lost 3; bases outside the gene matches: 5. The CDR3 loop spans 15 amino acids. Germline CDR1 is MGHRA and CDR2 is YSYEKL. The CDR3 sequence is CASSPRQGANEKLFF. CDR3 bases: TGCGCCAGCAGCCCGCGGCAGGGGGCTAATGAAAAACTGTTTTTT.

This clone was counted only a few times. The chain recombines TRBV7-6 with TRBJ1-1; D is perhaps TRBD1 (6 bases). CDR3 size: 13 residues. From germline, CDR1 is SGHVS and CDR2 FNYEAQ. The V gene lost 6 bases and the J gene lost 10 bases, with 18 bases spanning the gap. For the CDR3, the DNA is TGTGCCAGCAGTCGTAGGGGGGGAGAAAGAGCTTTCTTT. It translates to CASSRRGGERAFF.

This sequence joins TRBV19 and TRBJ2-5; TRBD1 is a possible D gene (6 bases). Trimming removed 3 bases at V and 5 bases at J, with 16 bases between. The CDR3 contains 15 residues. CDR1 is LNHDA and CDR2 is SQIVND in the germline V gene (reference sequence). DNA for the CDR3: TGTGCCAGTAGTATTCAGGGGACCTTGTGGGAGACCCAGTACTTC. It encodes CASSIQGTLWETQYF.

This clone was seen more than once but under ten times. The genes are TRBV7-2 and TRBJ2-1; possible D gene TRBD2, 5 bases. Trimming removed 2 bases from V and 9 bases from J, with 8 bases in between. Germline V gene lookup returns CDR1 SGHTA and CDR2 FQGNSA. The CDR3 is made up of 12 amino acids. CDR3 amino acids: CASSLYGVEQFF. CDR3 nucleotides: TGTGCCAGCAGCTTATACGGGGTTGAGCAGTTCTTC.

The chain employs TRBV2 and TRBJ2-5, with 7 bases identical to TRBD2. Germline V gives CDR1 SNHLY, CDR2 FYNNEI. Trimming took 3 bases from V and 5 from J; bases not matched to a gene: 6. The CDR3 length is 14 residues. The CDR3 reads CASSDAGAGETQYF. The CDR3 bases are TGTGCCAGCAGTGATGCGGGAGCCGGGGAGACCCAGTACTTC. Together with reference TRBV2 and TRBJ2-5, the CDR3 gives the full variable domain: EPEVTQTPSHQVTQMGQEVILRCVPISNHLYFYWYRQILGQKVEFLVSFYNNEISEKSEIFDDQFSVERPDGSNFTLKIRSTKLEDSAMYFCASSDAGAGETQYFGPGTRLLVL.

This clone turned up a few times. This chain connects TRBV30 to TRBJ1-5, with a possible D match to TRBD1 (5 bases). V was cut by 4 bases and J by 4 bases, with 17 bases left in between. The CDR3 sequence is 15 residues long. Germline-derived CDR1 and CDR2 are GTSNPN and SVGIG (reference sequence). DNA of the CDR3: TGTGCCTGGACCATCTCTTCGGGGGGGAATCAGCCCCAGCATTTT. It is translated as CAWTISSGGNQPQHF.

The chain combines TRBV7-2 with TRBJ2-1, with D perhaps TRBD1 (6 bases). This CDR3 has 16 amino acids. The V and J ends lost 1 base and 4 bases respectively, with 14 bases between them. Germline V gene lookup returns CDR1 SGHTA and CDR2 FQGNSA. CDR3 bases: TGTGCCAGCAGCTTAGGTGGGGGCGTTCAGTACAATGAGCAGTTCTTC. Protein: CASSLGGGVQYNEQFF. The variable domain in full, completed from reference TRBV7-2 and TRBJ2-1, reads GAGVSQSPSNKVTEKGKDVELRCDPISGHTALYWYRQSLGQGLEFLIYFQGNSAPDKSGLPSDRFSAERTGGSVSTLTIQRTQQEDSAVYLCASSLGGGVQYNEQFFGPGTRLTVL.

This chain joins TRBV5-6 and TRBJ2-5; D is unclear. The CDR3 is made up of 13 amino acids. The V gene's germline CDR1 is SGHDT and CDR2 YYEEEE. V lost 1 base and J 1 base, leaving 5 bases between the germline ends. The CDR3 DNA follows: TGTGCCAGCAGCTTGACTACCCAAGAGACCCAGTACTTC. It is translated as CASSLTTQETQYF.

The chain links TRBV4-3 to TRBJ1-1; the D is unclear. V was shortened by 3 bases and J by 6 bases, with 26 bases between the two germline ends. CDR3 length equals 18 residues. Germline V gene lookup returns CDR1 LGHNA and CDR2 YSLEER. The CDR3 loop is CASSQELWVRLRSPEAFF. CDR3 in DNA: TGCGCCAGCAGCCAGGAACTTTGGGTGCGACTGCGATCGCCTGAAGCTTTCTTT.

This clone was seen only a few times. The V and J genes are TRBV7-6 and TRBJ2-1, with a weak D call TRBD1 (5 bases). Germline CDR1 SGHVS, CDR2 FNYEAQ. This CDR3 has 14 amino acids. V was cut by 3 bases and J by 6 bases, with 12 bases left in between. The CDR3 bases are TGTGCCAGCAGCTTGGGGCCTCATGGCAATGAGCAGTTCTTC. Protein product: CASSLGPHGNEQFF.

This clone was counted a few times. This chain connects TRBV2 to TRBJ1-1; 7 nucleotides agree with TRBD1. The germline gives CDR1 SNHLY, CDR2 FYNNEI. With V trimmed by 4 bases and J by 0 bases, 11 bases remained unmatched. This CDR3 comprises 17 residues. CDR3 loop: CASSGQGSMTVNTEAFF. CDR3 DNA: TGTGCCAGCAGTGGACAGGGTTCGATGACCGTGAACACTGAAGCTTTCTTT.

The CDR3: CASSQARTSGGHSTDTQYF. CDR3 DNA: TGTGCCAGCAGCCAAGCGCGGACTAGCGGGGGCCATAGCACAGATACGCAGTATTTT. The chain links TRBV4-2 to TRBJ2-3; 13 bases line up with TRBD2. The CDR3 has 19 residues. Trimming cost V 1 base and J 0 bases; bases outside gene matches: 7. Germline assignment: CDR1 LGHNA and CDR2 YNFKEQ.

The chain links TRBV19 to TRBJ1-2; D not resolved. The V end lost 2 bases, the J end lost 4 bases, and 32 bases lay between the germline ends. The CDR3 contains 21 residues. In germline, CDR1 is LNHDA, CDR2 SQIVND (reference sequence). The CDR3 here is CASSIPLGRSSDRRTSYGYTF. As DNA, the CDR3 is TGTGCCAGTAGTATACCCCTAGGGAGGAGCTCCGACCGTCGAACTTCCTATGGCTACACCTTC.

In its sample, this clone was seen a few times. The CDR3 reads CAISGAGTTDTQYF. CDR3 coding DNA: TGTGCCATCAGTGGGGCGGGGACCACAGATACGCAGTATTTT. The chain couples TRBV10-3 to TRBJ2-3, with TRBD2 as a possible D gene (6 bases). CDR3 length equals 14 residues. Per the germline V gene, CDR1 is ENHRY and CDR2 is SYGVKD. Trimming took off 4 bases at V and 2 bases at J, with 10 bases between the two ends.

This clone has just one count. CDR3 nucleotide sequence: TGTGCCAGCAGCCAGGGGGATACGCAGTATTTT. It specifies CASSQGDTQYF. The chain carries TRBV6-5 and TRBJ2-3; D may be TRBD1 (6 bases). Germline CDR1 reads MNHEY; CDR2 reads SVGAGI. The ends were cut back, 6 bases at V and 6 bases at J, with 7 bases in the middle. This CDR3 region has 11 residues.

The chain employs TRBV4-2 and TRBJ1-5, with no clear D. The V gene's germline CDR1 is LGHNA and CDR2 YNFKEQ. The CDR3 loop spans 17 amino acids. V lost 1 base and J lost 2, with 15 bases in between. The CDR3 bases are TGTGCCAGCAGCCAAGTCGCCTCGGAGGGTGGCAATCAGCCCCAGCATTTT. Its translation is CASSQVASEGGNQPQHF.